The 9 T cell receptor beta chains presented below share a single source sample, sequenced in a study of cytomegalovirus exposure and HLA in healthy donors. Both 60 Vbeta primers and 13 Jbeta primers went into the PCR. The method was immunoSEQ multiplex PCR; TCRdb's version includes in-frame clones alone and lacks a portion of them. The table shows around 280,000 clones, with about 87% occurring only once. The sequenced sample was PBMCs. These receptor sequences come from a woman between 18 and 29 years old in good health and CMV-seronegative.

J is TRBJ1-2 and V is TRBV5-1; tentatively, D is TRBD1 (6 bases). Deletions cut 3 bases from V and 14 bases from J, with 23 bases between. Looked up from germline, CDR1 is SGHRS and CDR2 is YFSETQ. This CDR3 spans 14 amino acids. The CDR3 loop is CASSSPGTRMGETF. The DNA of the CDR3 is TGCGCCAGCAGCTCCCCCGGGACACGGATGGGAGAGACCTTC.

The chain has TRBV27 and TRBJ1-2, with a possible D match to TRBD1 (6 bases). CDR3 length equals 13 residues. Germline loops: CDR1 MNHEY, CDR2 SMNVEV (reference sequence). V gave up 4 bases and J gave up 3 bases, with 9 bases separating them. CDR3 region: CASSYNRDYGYTF. CDR3 DNA: TGTGCCAGCAGTTACAACAGGGACTATGGCTACACCTTC.

The chain has TRBV7-3 and TRBJ1-2; tentative D call: TRBD1 (5 bases). Germline V lookup: CDR1 SGHTA, CDR2 FQGTGA. This CDR3 is 11 amino acids long. With 4 bases removed from V and 6 bases from J, the gap between germline ends came to 6 bases. This chain's CDR3 is CASSSRDGYTF. CDR3 bases: TGTGCCAGCAGCTCCAGGGATGGCTACACCTTC.

V gene TRBV6-1 combines with J gene TRBJ2-7, with TRBD1 matching over 9 bases. After removal of 8 bases from V and 5 bases from J, the junction contained 13 bases not matched to a gene. CDR3 length: 15 residues. Germline V gene sequence: CDR1 MNHNS, CDR2 SASEGT. In nucleotides, the CDR3 is TGTGCCAGCCGAAGCCGGGACAGGGTTTTAGACGAGCAGTACTTC. Protein: CASRSRDRVLDEQYF.

This clone occurred once. This chain uses TRBV30 with TRBJ2-7; maybe TRBD2 (7 bases). Trimming took 2 bases from V and 4 from J, leaving 15 bases between them. The CDR3 is made up of 14 amino acids. Germline V lookup: CDR1 GTSNPN, CDR2 SVGIG (reference sequence). CDR3 in amino acids: CAWSPGRGAYEQYF. Here the CDR3 DNA reads TGTGCCTGGAGTCCGGGACGGGGGGCTTACGAGCAGTACTTC. The full variable domain, its missing parts supplied by reference TRBV30 and TRBJ2-7, is SQTIHQWPATLVQPVGSPLSLECTVEGTSNPNLYWYRQAAGRGLQLLFYSVGIGQISSEVPQNLSASRPQDRQFILSSKKLLLSDSGFYLCAWSPGRGAYEQYFGPGTRLTVT.

The genes are TRBV25-1 and TRBJ1-5, with 8 bases that match TRBD1. This CDR3 contains 17 residues. V lost 6 bases to trimming and J lost 1 base; unmatched junction nucleotides: 11. Germline CDR1 MGHDK, CDR2 SYGVNS. CDR3 DNA sequence: TGTGCCAGCAGGGCCCAGGGGGCTAACTGGAGCAATCAGCCCCAGCATTTT. This encodes CASRAQGANWSNQPQHF.

The rearrangement uses TRBV27 and TRBJ2-7, with 8 bases that match TRBD1. This CDR3 contains 14 residues. The germline V gene has CDR1 MNHEY and CDR2 SMNVEV (reference sequence). V was pared by 3 bases and J by 2 bases, with 3 bases of the junction left unmatched. For the CDR3, the DNA is TGTGCCAGCAGTTTGACAGGGGAGGCCTACGAGCAGTACTTC. Its protein product is CASSLTGEAYEQYF.

J is TRBJ1-6 and V is TRBV7-3; D ambiguous. Per germline, CDR1 SGHTA and CDR2 FQGTGA. The CDR3 length is 14 residues. The V and J ends lost 4 bases and 6 bases respectively, with 10 bases between them. CDR3 DNA sequence: TGTGCCAGCAGCTCAACCGGGTCTAATTCACCCCTCCACTTT. Protein sequence: CASSSTGSNSPLHF.

The genes are TRBV9 and TRBJ2-7; maybe TRBD2 (8 bases). The length of the CDR3 is 16 residues. CDR1 and CDR2 (germline): SGDLS, YYNGEE. Trimming removed 0 bases at V and 5 bases at J, with 18 bases between. The CDR3 coding sequence is TGTGCCAGCAGCGTAGGTAGCGGGACAGCTATCCACGAGCAGTACTTC. It is translated as CASSVGSGTAIHEQYF.